This T cell receptor (beta chain) was sequenced during a study of response to subunit inactivated influenza vaccine. This clonotype was detected a few times. V was cut by 4 bases and J by 3 bases, with 18 bases left in between. Germline assignment: CDR1 SGHVS and CDR2 FQNEAQ. The CDR3 contains 16 residues. TCRdb re-derived calls from the RT-PCR reads in MiXCR, one entry per CDR3 protein. Here the sample spans some 850,000 distinct CDR3 sequences, about 18% being singletons. This TCR came from a man between 50 and 59 years old who received an inactivated influenza vaccine. Sequencing used PBMCs from blood, obtained 5 days after vaccination. The chain carries TRBV7-8 and TRBJ2-5; possibly TRBD2 for D (5 bases). The CDR3 region has the DNA TGTGCCAGCAGCTCAAGGCCGGGATACGGGGAAGAGACCCAGTACTTC. This sequence encodes CASSSRPGYGEETQYF.